The TCR beta chain under discussion was sequenced for a study of T cell changes during pregnancy in multiple sclerosis. Germline CDR1 LGHNA, CDR2 YSLEER. Trimming stripped 2 bases from V and 3 bases from J, with 13 bases between. This CDR3 has 15 amino acids. Repertoires were generated with immunoSEQ multiplex PCR, while TCRdb's copy carries only in-frame clones and drops some. The sample shows nearly 110,000 clones, around 93% of them seen only once. The V and J genes are TRBV4-3 and TRBJ1-2; D not resolved. The receptor was derived from a female donor in good health, enrolled as a control in a pregnancy study. Sequencing used peripheral blood, obtained in the third trimester of pregnancy. The CDR3 protein is CASSQTRGWDYGYTF. In nucleotides, the CDR3 is TGCGCCAGCAGCCAAACGCGGGGATGGGACTATGGCTACACCTTC.